The entry below gives a single T cell receptor beta chain sequence along with its context. The data originate from a study of blood T cell repertoires in COVID-19. Looking at the study overall: Samples taken during acute and convalescent COVID-19 were collected in the United States, Italy and Spain. Sample material is recorded as cDNA or gDNA derived from T cells, B-cell-depleted T cells, or PBMCs.

CDR1 and CDR2 (germline): SGDLS, YYNGEE. V lost 0 bases, J lost 0 bases, and 18 bases lay in between. This CDR3 is built from 18 residues. The protocol was immunoSEQ multiplex PCR, while the TCRdb copy is restricted to in-frame clones and leaves out a portion. Of about 120,000 clones in the sample, around 77% were seen once. The source is a human donor in a cohort sampled during active COVID-19. The specimen sequenced was peripheral blood. V usage is TRBV9 and J usage is TRBJ1-1; possibly TRBD1 for D (6 bases). The CDR3 bases are TGTGCCAGCAGCGTAGTAATGGGGGCAGGAGAAATGAACACTGAAGCTTTCTTT. Residues: CASSVVMGAGEMNTEAFF.